Below, 14 T cell receptor beta chains from the same sample are listed, as sequenced in a study of T cell changes during pregnancy in multiple sclerosis (dated by TCRdb to between 2019 and 2020). The method was the immunoSEQ multiplex PCR assay. TCRdb limited this immuneACCESS table to in-frame rearrangements with V and J called. A share of clones is missing; checked studies link under half to unresolved V genes, and the rest is unexplained. Here the sample has tens of thousands of clones; 89% occur a single time. The ten largest clones capture roughly 5.1% of the sample. The material was CD8+ T cells from peripheral blood mononuclear cells, obtained in the first trimester of pregnancy. These TCRs come from a female donor with multiple sclerosis, enrolled in a pregnancy study.

The chain employs TRBV28 and TRBJ2-3, with 10 bases aligning to TRBD1. From germline, CDR1 is MDHEN and CDR2 SYDVKM. The CDR3 covers 20 residues. V shed 6 bases and J 2 bases; nucleotides not matched to a gene: 20. The CDR3 here is CASRDPSGTGASWDTDTQYF. CDR3 nucleotides: TGTGCCAGCAGGGACCCTTCCGGGACAGGGGCCTCATGGGACACAGATACGCAGTATTTT.

The chain has TRBV7-8 and TRBJ2-3; 11 bases are shared with TRBD2. Germline loops: CDR1 SGHVS, CDR2 FQNEAQ. The trim removed 4 bases at V and 2 bases at J, leaving 5 bases unmatched. The length of the CDR3 is 16 residues. As DNA, the CDR3 is TGTGCCAGCAGCTCCTTGACTAGCGGGATCACAGATACGCAGTATTTT. Encoded protein: CASSSLTSGITDTQYF. Variable domain in full (rest from reference TRBV7-8 and TRBJ2-3): GAGVSQSPRYKVAKRGQDVALRCDPISGHVSLFWYQQALGQGPEFLTYFQNEAQLDKSGLPSDRFFAERPEGSVSTLKIQRTQQEDSAVYLCASSSLTSGITDTQYFGPGTRLTVL.

V is TRBV11-3 and J is TRBJ2-1; a weak D match, TRBD2 (5 bases). With 5 bases removed from V and 3 bases from J, the gap between germline ends came to 17 bases. CDR1 and CDR2 from the germline V gene are SGHNT and YENEEA. This CDR3 spans 16 amino acids. The CDR3 DNA follows: TGTGCCAGCAGCCCTCGGCCCCCTCGGGACTACAATGAGCAGTTCTTC. Its protein product is CASSPRPPRDYNEQFF.

Comments on this clone: Given a far larger clone just one base away, this is likely a sequencing read error. The CDR3 region is CASSLYGRAQDEQYF. CDR3 bases: TGTGCCAGCAGCTTGTATGGGAGGGCCCAGGACGAGCAGTACTTC. The rearrangement uses TRBV5-6 and TRBJ2-7, with 7 bases identical to TRBD2. Germline lookup yields CDR1 SGHDT and CDR2 YYEEEE. V dropped 1 base and J dropped 5; count of bases not matched to a gene: 9. The CDR3 is 15 residues long.

The gene calls are TRBV7-9 and TRBJ2-1; 16 bases line up with TRBD2. This CDR3 spans 17 amino acids. V lost 4 bases and J lost 2; bases outside the gene matches: 2. Germline V CDR1 and CDR2: SEHNR, FQNEAQ (reference sequence). CDR3 sequence reads: CASSSGTSGRAYNEQFF. Written as DNA, the CDR3 is TGTGCCAGCAGCTCCGGGACTAGCGGGAGGGCCTACAATGAGCAGTTCTTC.

V gene TRBV5-1 combines with J gene TRBJ1-3; D is unclear. Looked up from germline, CDR1 is SGHRS and CDR2 is YFSETQ. The CDR3 length is 15 residues. The V end was cut by 0 bases, the J end by 1 base, with 8 bases between. For the CDR3, the DNA is TGCGCCAGCAGCTTGGGCGGACTTTCTGGAAACACCATATATTTT. It encodes CASSLGGLSGNTIYF.

The V call is TRBV9, the J call TRBJ1-3; 8 bases fit TRBD1. CDR3 size: 15 residues. J was trimmed by 3 bases and V by 3 bases; bases with no gene match: 5. The germline CDR1 and CDR2 sequences are SGDLS and YYNGEE. For the CDR3, the DNA is TGTGCCAGCAGCGCGACGACAGGGGTTGGAAACACCATATATTTT. It encodes CASSATTGVGNTIYF.

The rearrangement uses TRBV5-1 and TRBJ2-3; 11 nucleotides line up with TRBD2. Trimming at V came to 0 bases and at J to 6 bases, leaving 9 bases not matched to a gene. The CDR3 is 17 residues long. The V gene's germline CDR1 is SGHRS and CDR2 YFSETQ. The CDR3 loop reads CASSLGLAGSLGDTQYF. In nucleotides, the CDR3 is TGCGCCAGCAGCTTGGGACTAGCGGGGTCTCTAGGGGATACGCAGTATTTT.

The genes are TRBV28 and TRBJ2-5; D is perhaps TRBD2 (5 bases). Deletions cut 5 bases from V and 5 bases from J, with 15 bases between. There are 14 residues in the CDR3. Per the germline V gene, CDR1 is MDHEN and CDR2 is SYDVKM. CDR3 loop: CASSPTRRGETQYF. The CDR3 DNA reads TGTGCCAGCAGTCCAACCCGACGAGGGGAGACCCAGTACTTC.

The chain employs TRBV7-9 and TRBJ2-1, with 7 bases matching TRBD2. The CDR3 covers 14 residues. Germline V gene data show CDR1 as SEHNR and CDR2 as FQNEAQ (reference sequence). The V segment lost 4 bases and the J segment 8 bases; nucleotides outside the gene matches: 8. The DNA of the CDR3 is TGTGCCAGCAGCTCAGAAGGACTAGGTTATGAGCAGTTCTTC. It encodes CASSSEGLGYEQFF. Full variable domain (remainder filled in from reference TRBV7-9 and TRBJ2-1): DTGVSQNPRHKITKRGQNVTFRCDPISEHNRLYWYRQTLGQGPEFLTYFQNEAQLEKSRLLSDRFSAERPKGSFSTLEIQRTEQGDSAMYLCASSSEGLGYEQFFGPGTRLTVL.

The table lists this clone with a count of one. J is TRBJ1-1 and V is TRBV7-6, with no clear D. Trimming took off 5 bases at V and 6 bases at J, with 13 bases between the two ends. CDR1 and CDR2 (germline): SGHVS, FNYEAQ. The CDR3 consists of 13 residues. The CDR3 DNA reads TGTGCCAGCAGCGAGGGTCGCGGGGCTGAAGCTTTCTTT. Protein: CASSEGRGAEAFF.

This clone has a handful of counts. The chain couples TRBV11-3 to TRBJ1-4; 9 nucleotides line up with TRBD1. The CDR3 contains 18 residues. CDR1 is SGHNT, CDR2 YENEEA, per germline. After removal of 2 bases from V and 7 bases from J, the junction contained 14 bases not matched to a gene. The CDR3 reads CASSLCPNDRGDTEKLFF. The CDR3 DNA reads as TGTGCCAGCAGCTTATGCCCCAACGACAGGGGGGATACTGAAAAACTGTTTTTT. Supplemented by reference TRBV11-3 and TRBJ1-4, the full variable domain reads EAGVVQSPRYKIIEKKQPVAFWCNPISGHNTLYWYLQNLGQGPELLIRYENEEAVDDSQLPKDRFSAERLKGVDSTLKIQPAELGDSAVYLCASSLCPNDRGDTEKLFFGSGTQLSVL.

This chain joins TRBV6-4 and TRBJ2-5, with D possibly TRBD2 on 5 matching bases. The CDR3 has 13 residues. Germline V lookup: CDR1 MRHNA, CDR2 SNTAGT. With 3 bases removed from V and 4 bases from J, the gap between germline ends came to 9 bases. The CDR3 protein is CASSERDAETQYF. The DNA for the CDR3 is TGTGCCAGCAGTGAGAGGGATGCAGAGACCCAGTACTTC.

The CDR3, as DNA: TGTGCCAGCAGCCTCCACAGGGGTACTGAAGCTTTCTTT. Its protein product is CASSLHRGTEAFF. The genes are TRBV7-3 and TRBJ1-1, with 7 bases matching TRBD1. This CDR3 has 13 residues. V shed 5 bases, J shed 5 bases, and the junction held 5 bases outside the gene matches. Germline V gene lookup returns CDR1 SGHTA and CDR2 FQGTGA. The entire variable domain, with the rest obtained from reference TRBV7-3 and TRBJ1-1, is as follows: GAGVSQTPSNKVTEKGKYVELRCDPISGHTALYWYRQSLGQGPEFLIYFQGTGAADDSGLPNDRFFAVRPEGSVSTLKIQRTERGDSAVYLCASSLHRGTEAFFGQGTRLTVV.